This TCR beta chain came from a study of T cells expressing NK-cell markers. Germline CDR1 reads SGHRS; CDR2 reads YFSETQ. This CDR3 is built from 16 residues. TCRdb re-called the 5' RACE reads, yielding one record per CDR3 amino acid sequence without DNA. This sample contains a few hundred thousand distinct CDR3 sequences. The chain is built from TRBV5-1 and TRBJ2-5; absent DNA, TCRdb's TRBD2 call cannot be checked. The sample consisted of blood T cells: a sorted CD56 or NKG2C T cell subset, CD4+ or CD8+ T cells, or bulk PBMC T cells (not recorded which). This receptor was taken from a man younger than 35 in good health. The CDR3 protein is CASSLSARGYQETQYF.